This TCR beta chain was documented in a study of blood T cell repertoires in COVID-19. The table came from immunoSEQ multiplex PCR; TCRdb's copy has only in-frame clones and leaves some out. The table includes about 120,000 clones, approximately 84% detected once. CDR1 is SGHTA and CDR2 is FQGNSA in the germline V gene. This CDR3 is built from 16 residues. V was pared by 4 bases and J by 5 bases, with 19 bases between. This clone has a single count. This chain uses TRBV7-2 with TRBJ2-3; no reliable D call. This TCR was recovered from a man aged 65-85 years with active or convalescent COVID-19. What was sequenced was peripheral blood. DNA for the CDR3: TGTGCCAGCAGCTCTCGCCTCGTGCCTGGCGGAGATACGCAGTATTTT. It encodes CASSSRLVPGGDTQYF.